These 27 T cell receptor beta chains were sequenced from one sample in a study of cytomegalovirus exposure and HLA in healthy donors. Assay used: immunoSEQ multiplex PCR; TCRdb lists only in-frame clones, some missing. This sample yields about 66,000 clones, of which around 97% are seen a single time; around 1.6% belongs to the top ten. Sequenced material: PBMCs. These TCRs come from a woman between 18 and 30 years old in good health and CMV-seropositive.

The CDR3 loop is CASSQGHPGRSSGVGYGYTF. The CDR3 DNA follows: TGCGCCAGCAGCCAAGGTCATCCCGGAAGAAGCAGCGGGGTTGGCTATGGCTACACCTTC. This rearrangement joins TRBV4-1 to TRBJ1-2; D is unresolved. V lost 1 base to trimming and J lost 4 bases, with 28 bases between them. CDR3 length equals 20 residues. The germline V gene has CDR1 MGHRA and CDR2 YSYEKL.

Here the CDR3 DNA reads TGTGCCAGCAGTTTATGGCGGCCGCTGCCCACAGATACGCAGTATTTT. It yields the protein CASSLWRPLPTDTQYF. V usage is TRBV27 and J usage is TRBJ2-3; D not resolved. The CDR3 totals 16 residues. Trimming left V 1 base short and J 2 bases short, with 13 bases between. Germline V CDR1 and CDR2: MNHEY, SMNVEV (reference sequence).

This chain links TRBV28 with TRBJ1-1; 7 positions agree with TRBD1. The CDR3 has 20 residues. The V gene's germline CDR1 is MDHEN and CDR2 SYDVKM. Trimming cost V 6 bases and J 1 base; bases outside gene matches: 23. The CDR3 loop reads CASSTLTPTGYNSRNTEAFF. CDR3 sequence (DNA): TGTGCCAGCAGCACCTTGACACCGACAGGGTACAACTCGAGGAACACTGAAGCTTTCTTT.

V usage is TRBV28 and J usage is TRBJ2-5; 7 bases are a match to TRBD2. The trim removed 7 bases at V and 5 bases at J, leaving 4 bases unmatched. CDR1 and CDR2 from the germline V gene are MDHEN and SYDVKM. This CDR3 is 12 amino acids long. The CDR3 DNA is TGTGCCAGCAATGCGGGAGTGGAGACCCAGTACTTC. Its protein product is CASNAGVETQYF. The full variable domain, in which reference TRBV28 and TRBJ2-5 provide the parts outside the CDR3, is DVKVTQSSRYLVKRTGEKVFLECVQDMDHENMFWYRQDPGLGLRLIYFSYDVKMKEKGDIPEGYSVSREKKERFSLILESASTNQTSMYLCASNAGVETQYFGPGTRLLVL.

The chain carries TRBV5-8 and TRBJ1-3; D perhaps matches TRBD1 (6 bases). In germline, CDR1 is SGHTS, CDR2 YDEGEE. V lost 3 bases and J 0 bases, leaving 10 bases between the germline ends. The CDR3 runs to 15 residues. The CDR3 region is CASSSGTLSGNTIYF. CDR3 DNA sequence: TGTGCCAGCAGCTCTGGGACACTCTCTGGAAACACCATATATTTT.

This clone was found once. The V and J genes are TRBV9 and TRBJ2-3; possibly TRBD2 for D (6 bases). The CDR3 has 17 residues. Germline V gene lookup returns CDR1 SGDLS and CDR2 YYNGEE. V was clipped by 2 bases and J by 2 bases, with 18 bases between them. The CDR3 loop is CASSVPKRAGDTDTQYF. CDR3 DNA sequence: TGTGCCAGCAGCGTTCCTAAGCGGGCAGGAGACACAGATACGCAGTATTTT.

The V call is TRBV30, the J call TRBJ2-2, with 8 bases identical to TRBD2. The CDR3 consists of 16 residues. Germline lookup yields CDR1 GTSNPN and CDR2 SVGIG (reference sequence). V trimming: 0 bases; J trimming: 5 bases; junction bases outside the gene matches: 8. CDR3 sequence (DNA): TGTGCCTGGAGTGTACCGGACGGGAGGGGGACCGGGGAGCTGTTTTTT. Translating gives CAWSVPDGRGTGELFF.

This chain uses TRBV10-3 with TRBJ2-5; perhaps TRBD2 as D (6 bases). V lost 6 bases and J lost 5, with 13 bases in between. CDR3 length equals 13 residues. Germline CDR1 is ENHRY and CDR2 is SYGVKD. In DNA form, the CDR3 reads TGTGCCATCAGCTTTGCGCGGGATGAGACCCAGTACTTC. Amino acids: CAISFARDETQYF.

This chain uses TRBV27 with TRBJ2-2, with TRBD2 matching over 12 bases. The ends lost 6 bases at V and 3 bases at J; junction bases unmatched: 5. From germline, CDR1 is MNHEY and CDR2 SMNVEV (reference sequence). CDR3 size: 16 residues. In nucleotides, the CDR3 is TGTGCCAGCAGCCGCGGACTAGCGGGGCACACCGGGGAGCTGTTTTTT. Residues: CASSRGLAGHTGELFF.

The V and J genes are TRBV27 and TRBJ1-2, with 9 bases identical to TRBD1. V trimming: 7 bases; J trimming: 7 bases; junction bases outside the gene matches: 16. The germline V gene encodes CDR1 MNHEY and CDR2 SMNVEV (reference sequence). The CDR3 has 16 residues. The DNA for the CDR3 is TGTGCCAGCACCGCGGCCGGGACAGGGCTTTTAGGTGGCTACACCTTC. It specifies CASTAAGTGLLGGYTF.

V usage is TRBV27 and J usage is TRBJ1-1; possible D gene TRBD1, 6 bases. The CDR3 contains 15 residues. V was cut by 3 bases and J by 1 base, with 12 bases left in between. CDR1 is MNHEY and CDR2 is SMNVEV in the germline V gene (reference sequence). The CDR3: CASSFLGQSNTEAFF. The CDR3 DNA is TGTGCCAGCAGTTTTCTAGGACAGTCGAACACTGAAGCTTTCTTT.

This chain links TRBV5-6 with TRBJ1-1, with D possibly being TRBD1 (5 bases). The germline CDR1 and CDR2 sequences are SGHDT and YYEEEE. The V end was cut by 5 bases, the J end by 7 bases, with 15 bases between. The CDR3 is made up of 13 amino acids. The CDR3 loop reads CASRSWGTVEAFF. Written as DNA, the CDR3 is TGTGCCAGCAGGTCATGGGGGACTGTTGAAGCTTTCTTT.

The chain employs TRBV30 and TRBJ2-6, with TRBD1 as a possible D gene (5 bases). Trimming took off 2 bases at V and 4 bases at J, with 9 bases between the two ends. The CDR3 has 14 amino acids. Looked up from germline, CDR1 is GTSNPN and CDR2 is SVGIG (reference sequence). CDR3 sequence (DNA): TGTGCCTGGAGTTTAGGGGCAGGGGCCAACGTCCTGACTTTC. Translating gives CAWSLGAGANVLTF.

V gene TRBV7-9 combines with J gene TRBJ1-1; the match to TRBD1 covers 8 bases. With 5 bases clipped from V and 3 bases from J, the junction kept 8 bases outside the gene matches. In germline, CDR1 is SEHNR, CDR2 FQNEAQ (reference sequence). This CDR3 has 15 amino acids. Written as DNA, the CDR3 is TGTGCCAGCAGCAATTACAGGGGGGGGGACACTGAAGCTTTCTTT. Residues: CASSNYRGGDTEAFF.

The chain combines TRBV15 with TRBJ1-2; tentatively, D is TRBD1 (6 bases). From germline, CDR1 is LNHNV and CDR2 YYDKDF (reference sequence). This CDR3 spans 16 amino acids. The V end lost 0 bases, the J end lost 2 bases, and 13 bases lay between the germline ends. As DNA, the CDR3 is TGTGCCACCAGCAGAGATGTGGGGGCAGGGAACTATGGCTACACCTTC. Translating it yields CATSRDVGAGNYGYTF.

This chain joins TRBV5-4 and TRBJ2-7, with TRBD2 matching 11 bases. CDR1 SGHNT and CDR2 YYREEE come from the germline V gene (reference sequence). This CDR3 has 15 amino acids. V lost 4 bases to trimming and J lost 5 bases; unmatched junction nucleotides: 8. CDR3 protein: CASSGRLAGGHEQYF. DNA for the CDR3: TGTGCCAGCAGCGGCCGGCTAGCGGGAGGACACGAGCAGTACTTC.

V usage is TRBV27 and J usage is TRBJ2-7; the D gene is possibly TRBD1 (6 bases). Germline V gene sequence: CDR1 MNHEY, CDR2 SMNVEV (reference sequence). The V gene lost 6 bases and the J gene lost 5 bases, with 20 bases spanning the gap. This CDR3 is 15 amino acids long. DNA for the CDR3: TGTGCCAGCAGCCCGGCCACAGGGTCAGGCGACGAGCAGTACTTC. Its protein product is CASSPATGSGDEQYF.

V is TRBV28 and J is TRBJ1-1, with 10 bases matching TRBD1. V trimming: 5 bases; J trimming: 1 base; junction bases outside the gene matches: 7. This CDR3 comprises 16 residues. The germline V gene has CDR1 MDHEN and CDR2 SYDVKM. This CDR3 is CASSLRQGATNTEAFF. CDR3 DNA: TGTGCCAGCAGTCTCCGACAGGGGGCGACGAACACTGAAGCTTTCTTT. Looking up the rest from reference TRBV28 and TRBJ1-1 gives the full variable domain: DVKVTQSSRYLVKRTGEKVFLECVQDMDHENMFWYRQDPGLGLRLIYFSYDVKMKEKGDIPEGYSVSREKKERFSLILESASTNQTSMYLCASSLRQGATNTEAFFGQGTRLTVV.

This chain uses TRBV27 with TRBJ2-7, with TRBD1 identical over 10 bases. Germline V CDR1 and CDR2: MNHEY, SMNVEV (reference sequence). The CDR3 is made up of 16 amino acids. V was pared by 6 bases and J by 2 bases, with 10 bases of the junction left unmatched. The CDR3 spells CASSLSGQGGTYEQYF. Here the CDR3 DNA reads TGTGCCAGCAGCCTGAGTGGACAGGGGGGAACCTACGAGCAGTACTTC.

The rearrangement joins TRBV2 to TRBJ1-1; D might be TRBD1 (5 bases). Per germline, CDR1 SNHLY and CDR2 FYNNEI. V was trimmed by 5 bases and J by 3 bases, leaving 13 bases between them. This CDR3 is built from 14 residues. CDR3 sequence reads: CASSSGTDYTEAFF. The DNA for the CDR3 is TGTGCCAGCAGTTCTGGGACTGACTACACTGAAGCTTTCTTT. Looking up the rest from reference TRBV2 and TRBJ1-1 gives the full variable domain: EPEVTQTPSHQVTQMGQEVILRCVPISNHLYFYWYRQILGQKVEFLVSFYNNEISEKSEIFDDQFSVERPDGSNFTLKIRSTKLEDSAMYFCASSSGTDYTEAFFGQGTRLTVV.

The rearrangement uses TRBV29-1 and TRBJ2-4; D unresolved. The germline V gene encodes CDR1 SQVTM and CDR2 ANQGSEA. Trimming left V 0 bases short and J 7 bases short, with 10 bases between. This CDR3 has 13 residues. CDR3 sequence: CSVEEWVTNIQYF. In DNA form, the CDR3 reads TGCAGCGTTGAAGAATGGGTGACTAACATTCAGTACTTC.

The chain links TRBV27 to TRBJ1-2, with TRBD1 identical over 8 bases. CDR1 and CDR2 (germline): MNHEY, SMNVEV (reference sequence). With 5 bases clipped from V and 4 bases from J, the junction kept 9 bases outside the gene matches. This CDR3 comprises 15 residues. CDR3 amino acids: CASSPTGGVGYGYTF. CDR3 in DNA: TGTGCCAGCAGTCCTACAGGGGGGGTAGGCTATGGCTACACCTTC.

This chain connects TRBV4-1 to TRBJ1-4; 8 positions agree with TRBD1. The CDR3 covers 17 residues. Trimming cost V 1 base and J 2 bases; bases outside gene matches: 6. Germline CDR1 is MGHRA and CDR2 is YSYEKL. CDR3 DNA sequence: TGCGCCAGCAGCCAAGGCAGGGGGCGAAGGACTAATGAAAAACTGTTTTTT. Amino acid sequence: CASSQGRGRRTNEKLFF.

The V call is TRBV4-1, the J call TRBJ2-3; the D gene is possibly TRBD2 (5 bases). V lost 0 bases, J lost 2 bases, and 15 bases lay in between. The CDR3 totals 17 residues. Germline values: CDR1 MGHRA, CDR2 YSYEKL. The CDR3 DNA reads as TGCGCCAGCAGCCAAGAGAGGGCAGCCTTACCCACAGATACGCAGTATTTT. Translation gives CASSQERAALPTDTQYF.

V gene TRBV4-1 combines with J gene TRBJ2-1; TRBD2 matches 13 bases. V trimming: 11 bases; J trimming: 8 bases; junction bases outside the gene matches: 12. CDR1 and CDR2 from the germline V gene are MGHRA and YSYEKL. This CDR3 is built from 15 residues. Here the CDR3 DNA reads TGCGCCGTCCGACGGACTAGCGGGAGTGGAGATGAGCAGTTCTTC. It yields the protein CAVRRTSGSGDEQFF.

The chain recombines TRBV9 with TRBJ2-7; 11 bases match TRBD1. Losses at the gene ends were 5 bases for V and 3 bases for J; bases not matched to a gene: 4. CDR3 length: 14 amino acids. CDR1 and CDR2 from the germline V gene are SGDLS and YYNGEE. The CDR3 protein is CASSIGTGGYEQYF. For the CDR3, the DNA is TGTGCCAGCAGTATCGGGACAGGGGGCTACGAGCAGTACTTC.

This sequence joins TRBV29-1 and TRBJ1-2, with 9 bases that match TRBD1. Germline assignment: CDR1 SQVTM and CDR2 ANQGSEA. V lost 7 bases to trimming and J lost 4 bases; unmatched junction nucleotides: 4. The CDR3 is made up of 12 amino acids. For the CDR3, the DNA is TGCAGCGGGGAGGACAGGGGCTATGGCTACACCTTC. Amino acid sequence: CSGEDRGYGYTF.